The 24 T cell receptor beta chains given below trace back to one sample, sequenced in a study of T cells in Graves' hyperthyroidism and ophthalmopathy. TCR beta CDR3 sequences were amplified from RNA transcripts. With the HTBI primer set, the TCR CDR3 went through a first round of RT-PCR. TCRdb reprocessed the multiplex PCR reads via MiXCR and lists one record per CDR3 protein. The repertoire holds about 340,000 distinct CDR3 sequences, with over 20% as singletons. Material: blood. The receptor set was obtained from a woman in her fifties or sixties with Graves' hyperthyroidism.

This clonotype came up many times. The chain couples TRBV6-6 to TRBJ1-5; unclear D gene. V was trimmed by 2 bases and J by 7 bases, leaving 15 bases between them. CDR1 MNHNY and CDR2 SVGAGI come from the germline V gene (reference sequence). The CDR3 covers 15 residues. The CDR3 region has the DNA TGTGCCAGCAGTTACCCCTCAGCCGGGGAACAGCCCCAGCATTTT. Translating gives CASSYPSAGEQPQHF.

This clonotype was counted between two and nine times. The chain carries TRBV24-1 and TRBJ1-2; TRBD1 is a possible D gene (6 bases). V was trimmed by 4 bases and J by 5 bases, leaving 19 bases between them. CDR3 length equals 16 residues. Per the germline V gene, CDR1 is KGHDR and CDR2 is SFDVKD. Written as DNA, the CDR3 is TGTGCCACCAGTGACTCCACAGGGACTCAAAAGTATGGCTACACCTTC. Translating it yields CATSDSTGTQKYGYTF.

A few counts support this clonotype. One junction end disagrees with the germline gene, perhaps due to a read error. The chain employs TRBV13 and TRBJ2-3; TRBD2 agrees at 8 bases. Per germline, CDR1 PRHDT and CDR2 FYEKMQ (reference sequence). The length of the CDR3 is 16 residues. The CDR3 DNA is TGCGCCAGCAGCTCTTCCCGGGGGGGTAGCACAGATACGCAGTATTTT. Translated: CASSSSRGGSTDTQYF.

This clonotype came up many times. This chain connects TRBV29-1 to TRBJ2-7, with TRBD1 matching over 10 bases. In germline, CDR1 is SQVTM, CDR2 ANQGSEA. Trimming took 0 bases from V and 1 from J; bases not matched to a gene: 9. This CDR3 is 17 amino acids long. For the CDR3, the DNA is TGCAGCGTTGAAGATGGAATGCGGGGACAGGGGTCCTACGAGCAGTACTTC. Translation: CSVEDGMRGQGSYEQYF.

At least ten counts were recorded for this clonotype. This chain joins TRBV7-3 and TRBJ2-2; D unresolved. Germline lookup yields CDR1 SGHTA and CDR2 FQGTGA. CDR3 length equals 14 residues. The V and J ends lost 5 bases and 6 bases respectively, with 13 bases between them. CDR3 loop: CASSKIVSSGELFF. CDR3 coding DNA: TGTGCCAGCAGCAAGATAGTATCTTCCGGGGAGCTGTTTTTT. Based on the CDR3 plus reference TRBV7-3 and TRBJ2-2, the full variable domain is GAGVSQTPSNKVTEKGKYVELRCDPISGHTALYWYRQSLGQGPEFLIYFQGTGAADDSGLPNDRFFAVRPEGSVSTLKIQRTERGDSAVYLCASSKIVSSGELFFGEGSRLTVL.

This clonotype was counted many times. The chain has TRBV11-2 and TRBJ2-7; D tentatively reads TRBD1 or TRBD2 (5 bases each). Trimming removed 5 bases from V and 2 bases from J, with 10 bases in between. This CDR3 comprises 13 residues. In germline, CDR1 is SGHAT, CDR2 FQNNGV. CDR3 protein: CASSRDLTYEQYF. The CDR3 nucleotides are TGTGCCAGCAGCCGGGACCTTACCTACGAGCAGTACTTC.

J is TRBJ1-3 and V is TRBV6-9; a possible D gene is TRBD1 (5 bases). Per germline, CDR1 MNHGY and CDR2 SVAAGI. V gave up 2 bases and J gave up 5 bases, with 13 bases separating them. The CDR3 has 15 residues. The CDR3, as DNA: TGTGCCAGCAGTTATGCCGCAGGGAGGAGAAACACCATATATTTT. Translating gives CASSYAAGRRNTIYF.

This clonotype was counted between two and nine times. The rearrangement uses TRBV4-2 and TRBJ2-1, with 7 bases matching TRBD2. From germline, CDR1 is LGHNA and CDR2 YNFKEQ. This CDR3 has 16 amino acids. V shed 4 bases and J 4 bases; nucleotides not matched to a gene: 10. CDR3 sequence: CASSPDGGGTYNEQFF. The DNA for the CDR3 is TGTGCCAGCAGCCCCGATGGCGGGGGAACGTACAATGAGCAGTTCTTC.

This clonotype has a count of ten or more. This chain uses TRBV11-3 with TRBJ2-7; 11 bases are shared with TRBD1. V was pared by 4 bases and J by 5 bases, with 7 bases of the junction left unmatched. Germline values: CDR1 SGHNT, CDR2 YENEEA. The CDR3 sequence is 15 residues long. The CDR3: CASSSPRDRGDEQYF. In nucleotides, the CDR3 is TGTGCCAGCAGCTCGCCCCGGGACAGGGGGGACGAGCAGTACTTC.

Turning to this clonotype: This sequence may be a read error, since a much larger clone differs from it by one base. CDR3 nucleotides: TGTGCCAGCAGGAGAATTAGCGGGAGGGGAGCCTACGGGCAGTACTTC. Translating it yields CASRRISGRGAYGQYF. The V call is TRBV6-2 or TRBV6-3, the J call TRBJ2-7; 11 nucleotides line up with TRBD2. This CDR3 spans 16 amino acids. Germline V gene lookup returns CDR1 MNHEY and CDR2 SVGEGT.

In DNA form, the CDR3 reads TGTGCCAGCAGCCAATTTAGCGTACGCCGACCGCCCTACAATGAGCAGTTCTTC. Translated: CASSQFSVRRPPYNEQFF. The chain links TRBV16 to TRBJ2-1, with TRBD2 as a possible D gene (5 bases). This CDR3 comprises 18 residues. CDR1 is KGHSY and CDR2 is FQNENV in the germline V gene. Trimming removed 1 base at V and 2 bases at J, with 18 bases between.

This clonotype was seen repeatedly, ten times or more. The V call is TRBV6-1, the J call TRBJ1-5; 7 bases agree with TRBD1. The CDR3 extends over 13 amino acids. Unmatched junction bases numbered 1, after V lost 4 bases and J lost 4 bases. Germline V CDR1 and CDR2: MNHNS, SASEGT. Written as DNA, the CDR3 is TGTGCCAGCAGTGCGACAGGGAATCAGCCCCAGCATTTT. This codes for CASSATGNQPQHF.

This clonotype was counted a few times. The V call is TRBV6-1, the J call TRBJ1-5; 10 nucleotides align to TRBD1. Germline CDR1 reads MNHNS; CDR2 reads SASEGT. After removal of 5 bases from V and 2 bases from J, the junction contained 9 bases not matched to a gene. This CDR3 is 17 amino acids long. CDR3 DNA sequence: TGTGCCAGCAGTTCGGGACAGGGGCGGGGAGGCAATCAGCCCCAGCATTTT. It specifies CASSSGQGRGGNQPQHF.

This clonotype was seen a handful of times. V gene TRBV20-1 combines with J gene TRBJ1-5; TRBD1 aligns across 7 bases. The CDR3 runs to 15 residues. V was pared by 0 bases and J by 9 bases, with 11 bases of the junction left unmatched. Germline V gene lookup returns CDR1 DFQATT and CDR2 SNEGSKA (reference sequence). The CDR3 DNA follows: TGCAGTGCTAGAGATTCCGCCAGGGGGTTTCGGCCCCAGCATTTT. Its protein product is CSARDSARGFRPQHF.

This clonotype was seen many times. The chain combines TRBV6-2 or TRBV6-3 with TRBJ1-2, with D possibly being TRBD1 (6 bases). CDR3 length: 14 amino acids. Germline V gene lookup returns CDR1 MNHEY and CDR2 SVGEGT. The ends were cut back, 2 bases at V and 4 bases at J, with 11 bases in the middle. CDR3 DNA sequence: TGTGCCAGCAGTTACCACGACAGGACCTATGGCTACACCTTC. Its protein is CASSYHDRTYGYTF.

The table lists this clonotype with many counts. The CDR3 protein is CAWSQGLYNEQFF. CDR3 nucleotides: TGTGCCTGGAGCCAAGGACTTTACAATGAGCAGTTCTTC. The chain combines TRBV30 with TRBJ2-1; D might be TRBD2 (5 bases). The CDR3 runs to 13 residues. CDR1 is GTSNPN, CDR2 SVGIG, per germline (reference sequence). V dropped 3 bases and J dropped 4 bases, with 10 bases sitting between them.

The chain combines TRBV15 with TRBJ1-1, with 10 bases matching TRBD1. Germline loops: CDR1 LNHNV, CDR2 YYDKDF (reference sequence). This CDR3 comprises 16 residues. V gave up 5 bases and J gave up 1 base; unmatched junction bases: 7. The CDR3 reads CATSRPDRGWNTEAFF. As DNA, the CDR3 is TGTGCCACCAGCCGACCGGACAGGGGGTGGAACACTGAAGCTTTCTTT. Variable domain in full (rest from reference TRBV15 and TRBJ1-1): DAMVIQNPRYQVTQFGKPVTLSCSQTLNHNVMYWYQQKSSQAPKLLFHYYDKDFNNEADTPDNFQSRRPNTSFCFLDIRSPGLGDTAMYLCATSRPDRGWNTEAFFGQGTRLTVV.

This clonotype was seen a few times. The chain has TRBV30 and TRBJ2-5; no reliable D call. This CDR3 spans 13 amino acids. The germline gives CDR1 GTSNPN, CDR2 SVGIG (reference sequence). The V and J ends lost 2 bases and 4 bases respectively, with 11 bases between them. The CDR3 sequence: CAWSLGQVETQYF. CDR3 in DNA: TGTGCCTGGAGTTTGGGTCAGGTAGAGACCCAGTACTTC.

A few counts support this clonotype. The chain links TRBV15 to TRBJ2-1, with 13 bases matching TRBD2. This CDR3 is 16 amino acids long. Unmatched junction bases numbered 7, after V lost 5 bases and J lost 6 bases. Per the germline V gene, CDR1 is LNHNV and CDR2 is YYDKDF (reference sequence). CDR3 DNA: TGTGCCACCAGCGGAACTAGCGGGAGGGCCCTCAATGAGCAGTTCTTC. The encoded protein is CATSGTSGRALNEQFF.

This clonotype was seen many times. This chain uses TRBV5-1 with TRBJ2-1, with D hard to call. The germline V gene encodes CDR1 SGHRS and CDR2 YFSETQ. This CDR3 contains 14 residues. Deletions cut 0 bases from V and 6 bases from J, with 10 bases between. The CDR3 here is CASSLVLQGNEQFF. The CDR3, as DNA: TGCGCCAGCAGCTTGGTTCTTCAAGGCAATGAGCAGTTCTTC. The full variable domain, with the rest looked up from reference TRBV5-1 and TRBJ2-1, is KAGVTQTPRYLIKTRGQQVTLSCSPISGHRSVSWYQQTPGQGLQFLFEYFSETQRNKGNFPGRFSGRQFSNSRSEMNVSTLELGDSALYLCASSLVLQGNEQFFGPGTRLTVL.

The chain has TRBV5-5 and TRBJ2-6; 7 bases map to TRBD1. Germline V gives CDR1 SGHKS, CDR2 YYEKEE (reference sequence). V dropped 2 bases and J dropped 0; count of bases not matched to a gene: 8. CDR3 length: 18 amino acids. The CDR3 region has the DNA TGTGCCAGCAGCTTTATTGACAGGGCCTACTCTGGGGCCAACGTCCTGACTTTC. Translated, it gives CASSFIDRAYSGANVLTF.

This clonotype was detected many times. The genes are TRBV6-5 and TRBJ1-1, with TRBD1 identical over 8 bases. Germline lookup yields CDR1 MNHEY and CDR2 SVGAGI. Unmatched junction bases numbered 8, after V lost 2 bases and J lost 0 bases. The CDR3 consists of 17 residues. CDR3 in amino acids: CASSYVWGDRMNTEAFF. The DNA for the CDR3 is TGTGCCAGCAGTTACGTTTGGGGGGACAGGATGAACACTGAAGCTTTCTTT.

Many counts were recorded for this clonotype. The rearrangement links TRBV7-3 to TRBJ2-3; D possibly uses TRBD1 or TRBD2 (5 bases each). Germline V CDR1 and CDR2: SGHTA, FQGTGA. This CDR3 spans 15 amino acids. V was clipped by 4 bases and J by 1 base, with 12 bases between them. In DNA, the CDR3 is TGTGCCAGCAGCTCCCGGGACGAGGGCACAGATACGCAGTATTTT. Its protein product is CASSSRDEGTDTQYF.

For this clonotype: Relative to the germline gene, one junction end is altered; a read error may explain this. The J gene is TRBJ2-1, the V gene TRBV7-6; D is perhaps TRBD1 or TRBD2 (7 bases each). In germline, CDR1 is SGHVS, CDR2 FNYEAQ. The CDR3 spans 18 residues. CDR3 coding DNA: TGTGCTAGCAGCTTAGCCCCGGACAGGTCCGGGACTATGGGTGAGCAGTTCTTC. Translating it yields CASSLAPDRSGTMGEQFF.